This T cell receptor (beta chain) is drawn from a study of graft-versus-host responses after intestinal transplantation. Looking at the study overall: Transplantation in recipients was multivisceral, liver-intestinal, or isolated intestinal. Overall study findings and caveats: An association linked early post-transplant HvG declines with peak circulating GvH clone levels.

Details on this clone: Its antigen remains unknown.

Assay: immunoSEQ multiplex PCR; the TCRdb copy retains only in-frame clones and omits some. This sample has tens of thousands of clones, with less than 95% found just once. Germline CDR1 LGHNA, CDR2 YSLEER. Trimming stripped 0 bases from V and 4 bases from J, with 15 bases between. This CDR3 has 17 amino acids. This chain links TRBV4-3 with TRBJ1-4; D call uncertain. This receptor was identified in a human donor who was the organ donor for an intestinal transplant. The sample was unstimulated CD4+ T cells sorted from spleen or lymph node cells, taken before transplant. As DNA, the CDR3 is TGCGCCAGCAGCCAAGATTTCTCGTCGGGGAGTAATGAAAAACTGTTTTTT. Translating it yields CASSQDFSSGSNEKLFF.